Listed here are 25 T cell receptor beta chains from one sample, sequenced in a study of cytomegalovirus exposure and HLA in healthy donors. The PCR contained 60 Vbeta and 13 Jbeta primers. Some clones are missing from TCRdb's copy, which holds only in-frame ones; the method was immunoSEQ multiplex PCR. Of roughly 110,000 clones in the sample, approximately 70% were seen once. Sequenced sample: PBMCs. The source of these receptors is a man younger than 40 in good health and CMV-seropositive.

The V gene is TRBV4-1, the J gene TRBJ2-6; D perhaps matches TRBD1 (6 bases). Trimming shortened V by 3 bases and J by 0 bases, and 15 bases separated the two germline ends. Germline values: CDR1 MGHRA, CDR2 YSYEKL. This CDR3 has 18 residues. The CDR3 DNA is TGCGCCAGCAGCCATTACGGACAGTTCCGCTCTGGGGCCAACGTCCTGACTTTC. Translation gives CASSHYGQFRSGANVLTF.

The chain carries TRBV5-6 and TRBJ2-3, with 15 nucleotides matching TRBD2. This CDR3 has 18 residues. Unmatched junction bases numbered 9, after V lost 2 bases and J lost 5 bases. Per the germline V gene, CDR1 is SGHDT and CDR2 is YYEEEE. CDR3 in amino acids: CASSFGTSGRRRGDTQYF. The DNA for the CDR3 is TGTGCCAGCAGCTTTGGGACTAGCGGGAGGAGGCGTGGAGATACGCAGTATTTT.

As for this clone: Distinct nucleotide sequences in the sample also encode this CDR3. CDR3 DNA sequence: TGTGCCAGCAGTTCGTACAATGAGCAGTTCTTC. Protein product: CASSSYNEQFF. The chain has TRBV28 and TRBJ2-1; D is unresolved. Germline CDR1 MDHEN, CDR2 SYDVKM. Trimming took off 4 bases at V and 4 bases at J, with 2 bases between the two ends. The length of the CDR3 is 11 residues.

This rearrangement joins TRBV11-2 to TRBJ1-2; 9 bases map to TRBD1. The CDR3 extends over 16 amino acids. The germline CDR1 and CDR2 sequences are SGHAT and FQNNGV. With V trimmed by 4 bases and J by 0 bases, 6 bases remained unmatched. This CDR3 reads CASSSDRGRANYGYTF. The CDR3 DNA sequence: TGTGCCAGCAGCTCGGACAGGGGCCGAGCTAACTATGGCTACACCTTC. Complete variable domain (other parts from reference TRBV11-2 and TRBJ1-2): EAGVAQSPRYKIIEKRQSVAFWCNPISGHATLYWYQQILGQGPKLLIQFQNNGVVDDSQLPKDRFSAERLKGVDSTLKIQPAKLEDSAVYLCASSSDRGRANYGYTFGSGTRLTVV.

The rearrangement uses TRBV7-3 and TRBJ1-2, with D perhaps TRBD1 (6 bases). Trimming stripped 4 bases from V and 4 bases from J, with 10 bases between. The CDR3 has 13 amino acids. Germline V CDR1 and CDR2: SGHTA, FQGTGA. The CDR3 here is CASSWDIGYGYTF. The DNA of the CDR3 is TGTGCCAGCAGCTGGGACATTGGCTATGGCTACACCTTC.

The gene calls are TRBV19 and TRBJ1-3, with no clear D. Trimming left V 3 bases short and J 0 bases short, with 12 bases between. Germline loops: CDR1 LNHDA, CDR2 SQIVND (reference sequence). This CDR3 is built from 16 residues. Here the CDR3 reads CASSILAESSGNTIYF. The CDR3 nucleotides are TGTGCCAGTAGTATCTTAGCCGAGAGCTCTGGAAACACCATATATTTT.

The chain employs TRBV7-2 and TRBJ2-7; 10 positions match TRBD1. V was clipped by 5 bases and J by 6 bases; unmatched bases: 4. Germline assignment: CDR1 SGHTA and CDR2 FQGNSA. The CDR3 totals 13 residues. CDR3 in amino acids: CASSKDRGREQYV. CDR3 in DNA: TGTGCCAGCAGCAAAGACAGGGGGCGCGAGCAGTACGTC.

The gene calls are TRBV7-2 and TRBJ2-7; D may be TRBD1 (6 bases). The V gene lost 2 bases and the J gene lost 4 bases, with 18 bases spanning the gap. CDR3 length equals 16 residues. Germline lookup yields CDR1 SGHTA and CDR2 FQGNSA. This chain's CDR3 is CASSLWRQDFKYEQYV. The CDR3 nucleotides are TGTGCCAGCAGCTTATGGAGACAGGACTTCAAATACGAGCAGTACGTC.

J is TRBJ1-4 and V is TRBV13; maybe TRBD1 (5 bases). The CDR3 has 14 residues. Germline values: CDR1 PRHDT, CDR2 FYEKMQ (reference sequence). Trimming removed 0 bases at V and 8 bases at J, with 10 bases between. The CDR3 loop reads CASSLGGRREKLFF. The CDR3, as DNA: TGTGCCAGCAGCTTAGGGGGGCGCAGAGAAAAACTGTTTTTT.

This clone was seen a single time. V and J are TRBV7-6 and TRBJ1-5; D unclear. Trimming stripped 5 bases from V and 5 bases from J, with 10 bases between. The CDR3 length is 13 residues. Germline lookup yields CDR1 SGHVS and CDR2 FNYEAQ. CDR3 sequence reads: CASSIGVDQPQHF. The CDR3 DNA reads TGTGCCAGCAGCATCGGGGTCGATCAGCCCCAGCATTTT.

This clone was seen only a few times. The CDR3 region has the DNA TGTGCCAGCAGCTACTGGTGGGGACTAGCGGGGGCTAGCACAGATACGCAGTATTTT. Translation gives CASSYWWGLAGASTDTQYF. This chain joins TRBV14 and TRBJ2-3; 14 bases line up with TRBD2. Germline loops: CDR1 SGHDN, CDR2 FVKESK. V shed 5 bases and J 0 bases; nucleotides not matched to a gene: 10. The CDR3 is made up of 19 amino acids.

CDR3: CASSYTGATNEKLFF. CDR3 DNA: TGTGCCAGCAGTTACACGGGGGCAACTAATGAAAAACTGTTTTTT. This chain connects TRBV6-5 to TRBJ1-4; D possibly corresponds to TRBD1 (5 bases). Germline CDR1 reads MNHEY; CDR2 reads SVGAGI. The CDR3 has 15 residues. Trimming left V 2 bases short and J 0 bases short, with 7 bases between.

The rearrangement joins TRBV27 to TRBJ1-2, with D hard to call. V dropped 6 bases and J dropped 5 bases, with 13 bases sitting between them. The V gene's germline CDR1 is MNHEY and CDR2 SMNVEV (reference sequence). The CDR3 is 13 amino acids. CDR3 nucleotide sequence: TGTGCCAGCAGCCCCGTTATATTTTATGGCTACACCTTC. This translates into CASSPVIFYGYTF.

The chain uses TRBV4-3 and TRBJ2-5; D perhaps matches TRBD1 (5 bases). The CDR3 totals 14 residues. The germline gives CDR1 LGHNA, CDR2 YSLEER. Trimming took 1 base from V and 5 from J, leaving 11 bases between them. CDR3 amino acids: CASSQGGRYETQYF. The DNA of the CDR3 is TGCGCCAGCAGCCAAGGGGGCCGCTACGAGACCCAGTACTTC.

The chain combines TRBV23-1 with TRBJ1-3; no clear D. TRBV23-1 is annotated as an ORF whose role is uncertain. The CDR3 sequence is 12 residues long. V was shortened by 4 bases and J by 4 bases, with 5 bases between the two germline ends. This CDR3 reads CASSRRGNTIYF. Written as DNA, the CDR3 is TGCGCCAGCAGTCGGCGGGGAAACACCATATATTTT.

This chain joins TRBV7-3 and TRBJ2-1; D is perhaps TRBD2 (6 bases). This CDR3 is 17 amino acids long. Germline-derived CDR1 and CDR2 are SGHTA and FQGTGA. Trimming pared 4 bases from V and 7 bases from J, leaving 23 bases between. The CDR3 region has the DNA TGTGCCAGCAGCTCGGGGGTTGAGGGATCCCGGAGGAATGAGCAGTTCTTC. It is translated as CASSSGVEGSRRNEQFF. The whole variable domain, filled in from reference TRBV7-3 and TRBJ2-1, reads GAGVSQTPSNKVTEKGKYVELRCDPISGHTALYWYRQSLGQGPEFLIYFQGTGAADDSGLPNDRFFAVRPEGSVSTLKIQRTERGDSAVYLCASSSGVEGSRRNEQFFGPGTRLTVL.

The chain combines TRBV29-1 with TRBJ2-5; 8 bases map to TRBD1. The length of the CDR3 is 13 residues. The V and J ends lost 6 bases and 2 bases, in that order; junction bases with no gene match: 5. CDR1 and CDR2 from the germline V gene are SQVTM and ANQGSEA. The CDR3 coding sequence is TGCAGCGTAAGACAGGGGAGTCAAGAGACCCAGTACTTC. Its protein product is CSVRQGSQETQYF.

The chain uses TRBV30 and TRBJ1-6; TRBD1 agrees at 8 bases. CDR3 length: 14 residues. Germline V gene lookup returns CDR1 GTSNPN and CDR2 SVGIG (reference sequence). Unmatched junction bases numbered 1, after V lost 0 bases and J lost 6 bases. The CDR3 sequence: CAWSVTGGNSPLHF. The DNA of the CDR3 is TGTGCCTGGAGTGTTACAGGGGGTAATTCACCCCTCCACTTT.

The rearrangement links TRBV6-5 to TRBJ1-2; D remains unclear. V was shortened by 0 bases and J by 10 bases, with 15 bases between the two germline ends. CDR3 size: 14 residues. The germline V gene encodes CDR1 MNHEY and CDR2 SVGAGI. The CDR3 reads CASSYSFSSLDYTF. CDR3 DNA sequence: TGTGCCAGCAGTTACTCGTTCAGTAGCCTGGACTACACCTTC.

The gene calls are TRBV7-9 and TRBJ2-7; D call uncertain. Germline values: CDR1 SEHNR, CDR2 FQNEAQ (reference sequence). CDR3 length: 13 amino acids. Trimming shortened V by 4 bases and J by 1 base, and 8 bases separated the two germline ends. The CDR3 sequence: CASSSTQSYEQYF. In nucleotides, the CDR3 is TGTGCCAGCAGCTCAACACAATCCTACGAGCAGTACTTC.

This sequence joins TRBV27 and TRBJ1-1; tentatively, D is TRBD1 (5 bases). Germline values: CDR1 MNHEY, CDR2 SMNVEV (reference sequence). The V end lost 5 bases, the J end lost 6 bases, and 10 bases lay between the germline ends. The CDR3 covers 12 residues. CDR3 nucleotide sequence: TGTGCCAGCAGTCCGGGAGGGGCTGAAGCTTTCTTT. This encodes CASSPGGAEAFF.

V is TRBV7-9 and J is TRBJ2-4, with a possible D match to TRBD2 (6 bases). The length of the CDR3 is 14 residues. The V gene lost 5 bases and the J gene lost 0 bases, with 8 bases spanning the gap. Germline lookup yields CDR1 SEHNR and CDR2 FQNEAQ (reference sequence). The CDR3 loop is CASSRELAKNIQYF. The CDR3 region has the DNA TGTGCCAGCAGCCGGGAGCTAGCCAAAAACATTCAGTACTTC.

The chain combines TRBV7-2 with TRBJ1-5; TRBD1 matches at 9 bases. Germline CDR1 and CDR2: SGHTA and FQGNSA. With V trimmed by 4 bases and J by 2 bases, 3 bases remained unmatched. The CDR3 has 15 amino acids. CDR3 in DNA: TGTGCCAGCAGCTGGGGACAGGGTGGCAATCAGCCCCAGCATTTT. Translated, it gives CASSWGQGGNQPQHF.

This clone came up once. V usage is TRBV9 and J usage is TRBJ1-1; D is uncertain. In germline, CDR1 is SGDLS, CDR2 YYNGEE. Trimming left V 4 bases short and J 0 bases short, with 7 bases between. The CDR3 loop spans 13 amino acids. This chain's CDR3 is CASSPTLNTEAFF. CDR3 nucleotide sequence: TGTGCCAGCAGCCCTACCTTGAACACTGAAGCTTTCTTT.

V usage is TRBV5-6 and J usage is TRBJ2-7; TRBD1 matches 8 bases. V gave up 0 bases and J gave up 7 bases; unmatched junction bases: 0. This CDR3 contains 12 residues. Germline V CDR1 and CDR2: SGHDT, YYEEEE. The CDR3: CASSLGQGEQYV. CDR3 DNA sequence: TGTGCCAGCAGCTTGGGACAGGGGGAGCAGTACGTC.